This T cell receptor beta chain was profiled in a study of cytomegalovirus exposure and HLA in healthy donors. Germline loops: CDR1 MGHDK, CDR2 SYGVNS. The CDR3 contains 15 residues. J gave up 4 bases and V 0 bases, and 5 bases lay outside the gene matches. The PCR was carried out with 60 Vbeta primers and 13 Jbeta primers. The authors' processing: Later, 65 million to 85 million unique TCR beta chains were counted in an analysis, and approximately 9.9 million of them were shared. The protocol was immunoSEQ multiplex PCR, while the TCRdb copy is restricted to in-frame clones and leaves out a portion. Clonal size and the V and J genes are those of that table, whereas D and trimming came from the DNA. This table has a few hundred thousand clones, 83% appearing once. Points from the study as a whole: Follow-up analysis later connected one missense variant in DCLRE1C with trimming of TCR beta V- and J-genes. While the bulk of TCR sequences proved rare, some public TCRs turned up in many donors. Associated with cytomegalovirus, according to the listing, were about 160 TCR beta chains.

With regard to this clone: Its antigen remains unknown.

The chain links TRBV25-1 to TRBJ2-5, with 7 positions matching TRBD2. This TCR was recovered from a girl aged 10-17 years in good health and CMV-seronegative. What was sequenced was PBMCs. This chain's CDR3 is CASSEYLGGGETQYF. Here the CDR3 DNA reads TGTGCCAGCAGTGAATATCTGGGGGGGGGAGAGACCCAGTACTTC.